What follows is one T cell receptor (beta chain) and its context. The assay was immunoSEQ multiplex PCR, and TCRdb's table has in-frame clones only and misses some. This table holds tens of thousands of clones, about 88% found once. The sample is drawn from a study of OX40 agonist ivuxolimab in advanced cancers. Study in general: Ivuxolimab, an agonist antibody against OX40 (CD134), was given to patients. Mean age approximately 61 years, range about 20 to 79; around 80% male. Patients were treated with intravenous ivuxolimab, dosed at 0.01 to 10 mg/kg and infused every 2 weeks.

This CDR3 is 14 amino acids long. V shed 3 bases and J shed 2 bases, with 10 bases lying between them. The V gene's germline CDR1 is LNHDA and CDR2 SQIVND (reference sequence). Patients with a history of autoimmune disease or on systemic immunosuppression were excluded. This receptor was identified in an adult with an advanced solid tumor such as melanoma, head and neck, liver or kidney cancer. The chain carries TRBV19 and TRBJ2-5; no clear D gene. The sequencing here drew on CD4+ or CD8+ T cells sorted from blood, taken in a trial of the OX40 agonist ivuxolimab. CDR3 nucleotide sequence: TGTGCCAGTAGTATTAACGCAGGTCAAGAGACCCAGTACTTC. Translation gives CASSINAGQETQYF.